The source of this T cell receptor (beta chain) is a study of response to subunit inactivated influenza vaccine. The CDR3 has 13 amino acids. The V segment lost 7 bases and the J segment 1 base; nucleotides outside the gene matches: 2. Germline values: CDR1 SGHRS, CDR2 YFSETQ. TCRdb called the RT-PCR reads again in MiXCR, with one record for every CDR3 protein. The sample records 500,000 to 550,000 distinct CDR3 sequences, around 21% being singletons. These data also featured in a second study, about T cells expressing NK-cell markers. That source reports: Production of TCR beta cDNA relied on 5'RACE template switching with UMIs. HCMV serostatus: most of the eight sequenced donors positive, one negative.

The material sequenced was CD4+ T cells sorted from PBMCs, taken 11 to 12 days after vaccination. The sequence derives from a man aged 50-60 years who received an inactivated influenza vaccine. The chain links TRBV5-1 to TRBJ2-1, with 7 bases aligning to TRBD1. CDR3 sequence: CASRQGSYNEQFF. The CDR3 nucleotides are TGCGCCAGCCGACAGGGATCCTACAATGAGCAGTTCTTC. Supplemented by reference TRBV5-1 and TRBJ2-1, the full variable domain reads KAGVTQTPRYLIKTRGQQVTLSCSPISGHRSVSWYQQTPGQGLQFLFEYFSETQRNKGNFPGRFSGRQFSNSRSEMNVSTLELGDSALYLCASRQGSYNEQFFGPGTRLTVL.